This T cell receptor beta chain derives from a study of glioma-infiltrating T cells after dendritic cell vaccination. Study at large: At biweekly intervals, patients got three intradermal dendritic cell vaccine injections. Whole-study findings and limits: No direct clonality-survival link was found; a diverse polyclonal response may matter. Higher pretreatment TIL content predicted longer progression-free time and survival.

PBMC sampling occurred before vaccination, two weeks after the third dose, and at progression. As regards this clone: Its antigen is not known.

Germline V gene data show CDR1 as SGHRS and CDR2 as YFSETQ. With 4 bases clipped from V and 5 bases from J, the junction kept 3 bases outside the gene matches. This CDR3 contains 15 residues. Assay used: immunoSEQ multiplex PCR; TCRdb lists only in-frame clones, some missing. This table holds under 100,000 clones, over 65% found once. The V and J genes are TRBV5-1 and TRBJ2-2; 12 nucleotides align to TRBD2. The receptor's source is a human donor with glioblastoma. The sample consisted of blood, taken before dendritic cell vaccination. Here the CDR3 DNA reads TGCGCCAGCAGCGGAGGACTAGCGGGGACCGGGGAGCTGTTTTTT. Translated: CASSGGLAGTGELFF.